This section outlines one TCR beta chain sequence together with its context. Its target is not known. This entry belongs to a study of cytomegalovirus exposure and HLA in healthy donors. Regarding the study as a whole: Analyzed later, association rates of TCRs varied across HLA loci, with DRB1 most and HLA-C fewest.

The PCR was carried out with 60 Vbeta primers and 13 Jbeta primers. Produced via immunoSEQ multiplex PCR; TCRdb's table is partial and in-frame only. Among about 130,000 clones listed, approximately 80% were seen once. The junction had 3 bases not matched to a gene; V was cut back by 4 bases and J by 4 bases. The CDR3 consists of 15 residues. Per germline, CDR1 SGHTA and CDR2 FQGTGA. The chain combines TRBV7-3 with TRBJ2-1; 11 bases match TRBD2. The clonotype was recovered from a man aged 18 to 29 in good health and CMV-seronegative. Source material: PBMCs. CDR3 DNA sequence: TGTGCCAGCAGCTCTAGCGGGGGGCAATACAATGAGCAGTTCTTC. This gives the protein CASSSSGGQYNEQFF.